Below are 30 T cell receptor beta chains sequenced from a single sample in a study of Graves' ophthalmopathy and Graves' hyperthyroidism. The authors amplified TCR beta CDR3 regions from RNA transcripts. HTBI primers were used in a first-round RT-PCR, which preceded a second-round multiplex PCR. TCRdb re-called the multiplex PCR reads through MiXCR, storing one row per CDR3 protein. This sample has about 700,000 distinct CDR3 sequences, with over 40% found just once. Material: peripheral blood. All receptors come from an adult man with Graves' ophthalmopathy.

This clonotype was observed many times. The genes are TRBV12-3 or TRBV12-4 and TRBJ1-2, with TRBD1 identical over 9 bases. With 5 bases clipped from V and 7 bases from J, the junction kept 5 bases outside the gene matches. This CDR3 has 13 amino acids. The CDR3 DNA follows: TGTGCCAGCAGTCTACAGGGGGCGGCTGGCTACACCTTC. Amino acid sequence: CASSLQGAAGYTF.

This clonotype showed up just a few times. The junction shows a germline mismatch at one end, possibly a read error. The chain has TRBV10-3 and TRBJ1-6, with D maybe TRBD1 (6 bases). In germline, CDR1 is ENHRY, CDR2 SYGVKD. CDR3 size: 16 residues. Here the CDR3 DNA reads TGTGCCAGCAGTTACCGCACAGGGACCTATAATTCACCCCTCCACTTT. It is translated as CASSYRTGTYNSPLHF.

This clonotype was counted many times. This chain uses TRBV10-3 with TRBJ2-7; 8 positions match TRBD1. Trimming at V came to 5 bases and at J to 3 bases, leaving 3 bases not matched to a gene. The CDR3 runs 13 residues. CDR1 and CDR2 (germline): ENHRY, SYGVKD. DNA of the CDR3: TGTGCCATCAGTCAGGGGGCTATCTACGAGCAGTACTTC. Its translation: CAISQGAIYEQYF.

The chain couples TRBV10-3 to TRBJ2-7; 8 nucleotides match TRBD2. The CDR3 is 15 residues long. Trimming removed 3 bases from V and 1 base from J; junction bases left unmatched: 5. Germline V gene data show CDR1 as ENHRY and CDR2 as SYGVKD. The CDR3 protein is CAISDAGTSSYEQYF. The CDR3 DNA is TGTGCCATCAGTGATGCCGGGACTAGTTCCTACGAGCAGTACTTC.

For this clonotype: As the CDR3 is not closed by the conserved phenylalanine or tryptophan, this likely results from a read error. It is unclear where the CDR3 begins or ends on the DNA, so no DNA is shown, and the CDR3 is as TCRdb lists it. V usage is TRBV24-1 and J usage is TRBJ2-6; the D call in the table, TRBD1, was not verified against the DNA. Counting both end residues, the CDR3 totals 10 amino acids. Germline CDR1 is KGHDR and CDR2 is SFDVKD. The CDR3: CATSETGTLT.

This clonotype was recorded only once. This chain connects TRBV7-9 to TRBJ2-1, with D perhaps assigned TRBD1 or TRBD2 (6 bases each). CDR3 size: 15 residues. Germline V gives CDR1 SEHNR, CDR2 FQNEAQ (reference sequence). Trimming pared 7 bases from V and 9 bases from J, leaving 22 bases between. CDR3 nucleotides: TGTGCCAGCACCCTCGGGAGTATAGTAGGGGGTGAGCAGTTCTTC. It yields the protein CASTLGSIVGGEQFF.

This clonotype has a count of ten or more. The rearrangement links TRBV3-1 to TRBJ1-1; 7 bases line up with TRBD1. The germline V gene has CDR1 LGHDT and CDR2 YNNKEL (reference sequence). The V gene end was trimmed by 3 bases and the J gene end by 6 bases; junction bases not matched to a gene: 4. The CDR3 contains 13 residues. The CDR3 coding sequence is TGTGCCAGCAGCCAGATACAGGGGTCTGAAGCTTTCTTT. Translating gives CASSQIQGSEAFF.

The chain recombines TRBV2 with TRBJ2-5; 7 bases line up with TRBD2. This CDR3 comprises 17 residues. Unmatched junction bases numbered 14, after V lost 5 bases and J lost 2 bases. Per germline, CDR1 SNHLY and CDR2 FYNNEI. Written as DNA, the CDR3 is TGTGCCAGCAGTTACTCGTCCTCCTCTAGCGGACAAGAGACCCAGTACTTC. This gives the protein CASSYSSSSSGQETQYF.

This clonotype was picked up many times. CDR3 in DNA: TGCGCCAGCAGCGAGTTCCGGGTTGCCTATGGCTACACCTTC. It is translated as CASSEFRVAYGYTF. This chain joins TRBV4-3 and TRBJ1-2; D gene ambiguous. The germline V and J ends were trimmed by 5 bases and 4 bases, with 14 bases remaining between them. Germline V gene sequence: CDR1 LGHNA, CDR2 YSLEER. This CDR3 has 14 residues.

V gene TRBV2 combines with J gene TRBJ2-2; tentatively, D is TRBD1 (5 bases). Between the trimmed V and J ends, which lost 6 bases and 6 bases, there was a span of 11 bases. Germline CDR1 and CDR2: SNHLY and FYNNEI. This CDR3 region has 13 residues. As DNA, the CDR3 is TGTGCCAGCAGGGAACTGACAGCCGGGGAGCTGTTTTTT. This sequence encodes CASRELTAGELFF.

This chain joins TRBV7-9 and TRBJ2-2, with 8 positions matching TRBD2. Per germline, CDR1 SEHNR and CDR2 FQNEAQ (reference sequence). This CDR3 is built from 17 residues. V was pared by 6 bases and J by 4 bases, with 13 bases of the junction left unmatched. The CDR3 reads CASSGPRGGAGTGELFF. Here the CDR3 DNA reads TGTGCCAGCAGTGGTCCCCGGGGGGGCGCCGGCACCGGGGAGCTGTTTTTT.

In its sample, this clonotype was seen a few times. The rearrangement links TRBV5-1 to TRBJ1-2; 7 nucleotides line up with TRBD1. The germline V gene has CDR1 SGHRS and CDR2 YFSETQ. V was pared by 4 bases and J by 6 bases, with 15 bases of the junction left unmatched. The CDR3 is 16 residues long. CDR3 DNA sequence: TGCGCCAGCAGCCCGGGACAGACTTCAGGAGTGGATGGCTACACCTTC. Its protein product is CASSPGQTSGVDGYTF.

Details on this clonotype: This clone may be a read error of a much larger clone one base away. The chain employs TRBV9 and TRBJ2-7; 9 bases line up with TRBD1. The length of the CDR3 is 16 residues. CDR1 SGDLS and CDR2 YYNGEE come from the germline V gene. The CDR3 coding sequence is TGTGCCAGCAACGTATCAGGGACAGGGAGCTCCTACGAGCAGTACTTC. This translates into CASNVSGTGSSYEQYF.

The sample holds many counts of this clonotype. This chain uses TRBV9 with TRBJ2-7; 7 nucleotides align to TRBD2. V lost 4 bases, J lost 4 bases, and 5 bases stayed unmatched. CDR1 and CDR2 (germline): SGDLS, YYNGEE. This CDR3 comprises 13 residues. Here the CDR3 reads CASSPGTKYEQYF. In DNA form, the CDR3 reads TGTGCCAGCAGCCCCGGGACTAAGTACGAGCAGTACTTC. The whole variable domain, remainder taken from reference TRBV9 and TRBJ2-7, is DSGVTQTPKHLITATGQRVTLRCSPRSGDLSVYWYQQSLDQGLQFLIQYYNGEERAKGNILERFSAQQFPDLHSELNLSSLELGDSALYFCASSPGTKYEQYFGPGTRLTVT.

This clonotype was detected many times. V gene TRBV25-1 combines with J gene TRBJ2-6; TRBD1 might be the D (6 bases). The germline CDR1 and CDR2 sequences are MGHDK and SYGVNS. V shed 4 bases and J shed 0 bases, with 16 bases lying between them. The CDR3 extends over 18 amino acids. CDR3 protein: CASSAPGQSYSGANVLTF. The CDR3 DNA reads TGTGCCAGCAGTGCTCCCGGACAGTCGTACTCTGGGGCCAACGTCCTGACTTTC.

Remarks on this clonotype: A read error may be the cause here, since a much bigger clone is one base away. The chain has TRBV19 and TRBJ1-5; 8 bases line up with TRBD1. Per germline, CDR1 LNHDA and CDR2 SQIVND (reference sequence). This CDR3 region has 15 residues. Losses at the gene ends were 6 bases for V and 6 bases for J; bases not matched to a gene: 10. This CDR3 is CASSWVAGGPQPQHF. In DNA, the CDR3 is TGTGCCAGTAGCTGGGTAGCAGGGGGCCCTCAGCCCCAGCATTTT.

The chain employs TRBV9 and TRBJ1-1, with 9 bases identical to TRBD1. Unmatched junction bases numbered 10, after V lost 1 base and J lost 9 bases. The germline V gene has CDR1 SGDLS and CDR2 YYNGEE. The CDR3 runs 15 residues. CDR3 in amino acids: CASSVNLGQGGKAFF. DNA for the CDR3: TGTGCCAGCAGCGTAAATCTGGGACAGGGTGGGAAAGCTTTCTTT.

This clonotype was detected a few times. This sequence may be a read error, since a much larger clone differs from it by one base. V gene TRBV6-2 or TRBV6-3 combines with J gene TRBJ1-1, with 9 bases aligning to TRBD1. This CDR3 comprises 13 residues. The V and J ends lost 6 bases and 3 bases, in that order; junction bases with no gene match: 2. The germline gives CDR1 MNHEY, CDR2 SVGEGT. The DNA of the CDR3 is TGTGCCAGCAGGAACAGGGGGCACACTGAAGCTTTCTTT. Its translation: CASRNRGHTEAFF.

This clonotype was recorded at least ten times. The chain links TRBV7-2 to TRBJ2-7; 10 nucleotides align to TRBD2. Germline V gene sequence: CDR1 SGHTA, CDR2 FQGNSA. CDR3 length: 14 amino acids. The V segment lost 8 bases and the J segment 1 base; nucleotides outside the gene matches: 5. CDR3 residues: CASGWTSGSYEQYF. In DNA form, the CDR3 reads TGTGCCAGCGGGTGGACTAGCGGATCCTACGAGCAGTACTTC.

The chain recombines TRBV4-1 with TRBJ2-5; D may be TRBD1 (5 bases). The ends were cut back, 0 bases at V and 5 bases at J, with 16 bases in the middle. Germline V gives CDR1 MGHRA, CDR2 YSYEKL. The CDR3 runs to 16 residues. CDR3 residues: CASSQDLGHLEETQYF. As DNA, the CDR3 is TGCGCCAGCAGCCAAGATTTGGGGCATTTGGAGGAGACCCAGTACTTC.

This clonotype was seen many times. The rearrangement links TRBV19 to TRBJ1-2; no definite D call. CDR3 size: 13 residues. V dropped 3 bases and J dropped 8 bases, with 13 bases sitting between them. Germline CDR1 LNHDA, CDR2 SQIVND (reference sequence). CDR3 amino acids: CASSIRTEDGYTF. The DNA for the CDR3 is TGTGCCAGTAGTATCAGGACGGAGGACGGCTACACCTTC.

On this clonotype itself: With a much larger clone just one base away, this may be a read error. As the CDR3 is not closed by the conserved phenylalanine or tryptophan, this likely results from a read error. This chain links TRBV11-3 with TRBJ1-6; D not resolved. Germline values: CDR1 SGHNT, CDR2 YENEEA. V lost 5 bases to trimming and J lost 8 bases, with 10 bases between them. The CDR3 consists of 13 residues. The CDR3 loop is CASSLNGDSPLHL. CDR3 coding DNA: TGTGCCAGCAGCCTGAACGGGGATTCACCCCTCCACCTT.

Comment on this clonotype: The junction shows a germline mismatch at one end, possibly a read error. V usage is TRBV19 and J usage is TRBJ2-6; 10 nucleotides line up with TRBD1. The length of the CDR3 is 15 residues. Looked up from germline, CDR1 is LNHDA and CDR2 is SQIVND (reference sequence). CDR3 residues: CASSIQGTGDNVLTF. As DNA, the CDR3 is TGTGCCAGTAGCATCCAGGGGACAGGGGACAACGTCCTGACTTTC.

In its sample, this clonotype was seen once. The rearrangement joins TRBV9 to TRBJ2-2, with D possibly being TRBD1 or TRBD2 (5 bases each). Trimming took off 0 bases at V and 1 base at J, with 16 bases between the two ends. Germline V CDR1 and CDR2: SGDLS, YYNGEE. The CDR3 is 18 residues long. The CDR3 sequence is CASSVVPGRAWNTGELFF. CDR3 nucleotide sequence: TGTGCCAGCAGCGTAGTCCCGGGACGGGCCTGGAACACCGGGGAGCTGTTTTTT. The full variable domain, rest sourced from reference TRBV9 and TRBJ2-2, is DSGVTQTPKHLITATGQRVTLRCSPRSGDLSVYWYQQSLDQGLQFLIQYYNGEERAKGNILERFSAQQFPDLHSELNLSSLELGDSALYFCASSVVPGRAWNTGELFFGEGSRLTVL.

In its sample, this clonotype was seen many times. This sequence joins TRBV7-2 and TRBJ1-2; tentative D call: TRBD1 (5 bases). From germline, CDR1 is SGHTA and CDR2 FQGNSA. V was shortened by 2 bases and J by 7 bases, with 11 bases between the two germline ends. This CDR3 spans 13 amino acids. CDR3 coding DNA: TGTGCCAGCAGCTTATGGGGGGATCGTGGCTACACCTTC. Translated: CASSLWGDRGYTF. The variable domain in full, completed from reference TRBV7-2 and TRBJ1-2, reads GAGVSQSPSNKVTEKGKDVELRCDPISGHTALYWYRQSLGQGLEFLIYFQGNSAPDKSGLPSDRFSAERTGGSVSTLTIQRTQQEDSAVYLCASSLWGDRGYTFGSGTRLTVV.

CDR3 sequence (DNA): TGTGCCAGCAGCGCGGGGGGCTATTACAATGAGCAGTTCTTC. It codes for CASSAGGYYNEQFF. The J gene is TRBJ2-1, the V gene TRBV7-9; 8 nucleotides agree with TRBD2. V shed 5 bases and J 4 bases; nucleotides not matched to a gene: 4. This CDR3 has 14 residues. The germline gives CDR1 SEHNR, CDR2 FQNEAQ (reference sequence).

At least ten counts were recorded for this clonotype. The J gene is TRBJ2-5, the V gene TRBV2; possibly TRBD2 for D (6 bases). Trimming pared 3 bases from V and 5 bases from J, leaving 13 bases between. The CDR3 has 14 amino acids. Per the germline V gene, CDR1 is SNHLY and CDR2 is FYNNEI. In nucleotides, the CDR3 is TGTGCCAGCAGTGACCAGCTAAGCGGGGAGACCCAGTACTTC. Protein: CASSDQLSGETQYF.

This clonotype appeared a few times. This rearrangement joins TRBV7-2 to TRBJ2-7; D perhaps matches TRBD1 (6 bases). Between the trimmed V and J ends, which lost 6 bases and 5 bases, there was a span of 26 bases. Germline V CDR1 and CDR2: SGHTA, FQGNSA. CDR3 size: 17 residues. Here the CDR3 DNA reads TGTGCCAGCAGTTTGCTCCAACCGGGACAAGAGCACCACGAGCAGTACTTC. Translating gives CASSLLQPGQEHHEQYF.

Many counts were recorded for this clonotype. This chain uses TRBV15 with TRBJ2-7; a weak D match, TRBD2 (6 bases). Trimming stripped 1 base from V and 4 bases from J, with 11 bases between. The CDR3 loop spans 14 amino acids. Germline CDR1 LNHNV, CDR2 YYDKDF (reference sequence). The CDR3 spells CATSRARGGYEQYF. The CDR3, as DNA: TGTGCCACCAGCAGAGCGCGGGGCGGATACGAGCAGTACTTC. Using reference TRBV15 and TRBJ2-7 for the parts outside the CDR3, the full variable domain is DAMVIQNPRYQVTQFGKPVTLSCSQTLNHNVMYWYQQKSSQAPKLLFHYYDKDFNNEADTPDNFQSRRPNTSFCFLDIRSPGLGDTAMYLCATSRARGGYEQYFGPGTRLTVT.

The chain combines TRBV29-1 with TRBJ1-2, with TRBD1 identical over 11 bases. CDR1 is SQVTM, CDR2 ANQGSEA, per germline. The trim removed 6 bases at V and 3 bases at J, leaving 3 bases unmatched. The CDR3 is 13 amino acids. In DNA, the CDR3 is TGCAGCGTCCCGGGACAGGGGGACTATGGCTACACCTTC. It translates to CSVPGQGDYGYTF.